A selection of T cell receptor beta chains follows, all from one sample in a study of T cells in tumors after PD-1 blockade. Assay used: immunoSEQ multiplex PCR; TCRdb lists only in-frame clones, some missing. This sample carries some 20,000 clones, roughly 78% of them seen once, and the ten largest clones take 26%. Sequenced here: PBMCs, sampled before anti-PD-1 treatment. The receptor source for this set is a human donor with basal cell carcinoma. The CDR3 runs from the conserved cysteine through the conserved F or W. A D gene is named only where the DNA matches it firmly. Where a row states a size, it is once, few, many or the class of an expanded clone; other rows omit it.

abundance: NA
j_gene: TRBJ1-1
v_gene: TRBV3-1/TRBV3-2
d_gene: TRBD1
CDR3aa: CASSQDFVTGGTEAFF
CDR3nt: TGTGCCAGCAGCCAAGATTTCGTAACAGGGGGGACTGAAGCTTTCTTT

abundance: NA
j_gene: TRBJ1-2
v_gene: TRBV6-1
d_gene: NA
CDR3aa: CASSEGGQLLKYGYTF
CDR3nt: TGTGCCAGCAGTGAAGGGGGTCAGCTACTCAAATATGGCTACACCTTC

abundance: NA
j_gene: TRBJ2-7
v_gene: TRBV7-2
d_gene: TRBD2
CDR3aa: CASSLGSSGSSYEQYF
CDR3nt: TGTGCCAGCAGCTTAGGTAGTAGCGGGAGTTCCTACGAGCAGTACTTC

abundance: NA
j_gene: TRBJ2-7
v_gene: TRBV5-6
d_gene: TRBD1
CDR3aa: CASSLVAPGQGSEQYF
CDR3nt: TGTGCCAGCAGCTTAGTTGCCCCGGGACAGGGCTCCGAGCAGTACTTC

abundance: once
j_gene: TRBJ2-3
v_gene: TRBV19
d_gene: NA
CDR3aa: CASSPYPAPITDTQYF
CDR3nt: TGTGCCAGTAGCCCCTACCCAGCCCCCATCACAGATACGCAGTATTTT

abundance: few
j_gene: TRBJ1-2
v_gene: TRBV28
d_gene: NA
CDR3aa: CASSLCDPGQRKGCWGYTF
CDR3nt: TGTGCCAGCAGTTTATGCGATCCAGGACAGCGAAAGGGTTGCTGGGGCTACACCTTC

abundance: NA
j_gene: TRBJ2-1
v_gene: TRBV2
d_gene: TRBD2
CDR3aa: CASSGPRAGGHGDEQFF
CDR3nt: TGTGCCAGCAGCGGACCGCGAGCGGGGGGGCATGGCGATGAGCAGTTCTTC

abundance: NA
j_gene: TRBJ2-5
v_gene: TRBV27
d_gene: NA
CDR3aa: CASSLGGLGWETQYF
CDR3nt: TGTGCCAGCAGTTTAGGCGGTCTAGGGTGGGAGACCCAGTACTTC

abundance: NA
j_gene: TRBJ1-3
v_gene: TRBV7-2
d_gene: NA
CDR3aa: CASRVPGGNTIYF
CDR3nt: TGTGCCAGCAGGGTTCCCGGCGGAAACACCATATATTTT

abundance: NA
j_gene: TRBJ1-1
v_gene: TRBV11-1
d_gene: TRBD1
CDR3aa: CASSLRSGQPNTEAFF
CDR3nt: TGTGCCAGCAGCTTAAGGTCGGGACAGCCGAACACTGAAGCTTTCTTT

abundance: NA
j_gene: TRBJ2-1
v_gene: TRBV3-1/TRBV3-2
d_gene: TRBD2
CDR3aa: CASSRAGSSYNEQFF
CDR3nt: TGTGCCAGCAGCCGAGCGGGGAGCTCCTACAATGAGCAGTTCTTC

abundance: NA
j_gene: TRBJ2-5
v_gene: TRBV2
d_gene: NA
CDR3aa: CASSSAPRDFRYF
CDR3nt: TGTGCCAGCAGTTCGGCACCACGAGATTTTCGGTACTTC

abundance: NA
j_gene: TRBJ2-1
v_gene: TRBV10-3
d_gene: NA
CDR3aa: CAIKSLNEQFF
CDR3nt: TGTGCCATCAAAAGTTTGAATGAGCAGTTCTTC

abundance: NA
j_gene: TRBJ2-3
v_gene: TRBV18
d_gene: NA
CDR3aa: CASSADSVATQYF
CDR3nt: TGTGCCAGCTCAGCGGACAGTGTGGCTACGCAGTATTTT

abundance: few
j_gene: TRBJ2-6
v_gene: TRBV2
d_gene: NA
CDR3aa: CASSAPGANVLTF
CDR3nt: TGTGCCAGCAGTGCACCTGGGGCCAACGTCCTGACTTTC

abundance: NA
j_gene: TRBJ2-3
v_gene: TRBV7-2
d_gene: TRBD2
CDR3aa: CASRPGGTDTQYF
CDR3nt: TGTGCCAGCAGGCCGGGGGGGACAGATACGCAGTATTTT

abundance: few
j_gene: TRBJ2-1
v_gene: TRBV7-9
d_gene: TRBD2
CDR3aa: CASSPGTSGTSYNEQFF
CDR3nt: TGTGCCAGCAGCCCCGGGACTAGCGGGACGTCCTACAATGAGCAGTTCTTC

abundance: NA
j_gene: TRBJ2-1
v_gene: TRBV7-9
d_gene: TRBD1
CDR3aa: CASSLLEGQGYNEQFF
CDR3nt: TGTGCCAGCAGCCTACTAGAAGGACAGGGCTATAATGAGCAGTTCTTC

abundance: NA
j_gene: TRBJ2-5
v_gene: TRBV3-1/TRBV3-2
d_gene: NA
CDR3aa: CASSQDQVEGKTQYF
CDR3nt: TGTGCCAGCAGCCAAGACCAGGTTGAGGGGAAGACCCAGTACTTC

abundance: once
j_gene: TRBJ2-1
v_gene: TRBV5-4
d_gene: TRBD2
CDR3aa: CASSTGGLAGGVNEQFF
CDR3nt: TGTGCCAGCAGCACGGGCGGACTAGCGGGAGGGGTCAATGAGCAGTTCTTC

abundance: few
j_gene: TRBJ1-2
v_gene: TRBV6-5
d_gene: TRBD1
CDR3aa: CASSYDRAPYGYTF
CDR3nt: TGTGCCAGCAGTTACGACAGGGCCCCCTATGGCTACACCTTC

abundance: NA
j_gene: TRBJ2-2
v_gene: TRBV30
d_gene: NA
CDR3aa: CAWRLTVGELFF
CDR3nt: TGTGCCTGGAGACTTACCGTTGGGGAGCTGTTTTTT

abundance: few
j_gene: TRBJ1-4
v_gene: TRBV10-1
d_gene: NA
CDR3aa: CASSDRWGEKLFF
CDR3nt: TGCGCCAGCAGTGACAGGTGGGGGGAAAAACTGTTTTTT

abundance: NA
j_gene: TRBJ1-2
v_gene: TRBV19
d_gene: TRBD1
CDR3aa: CASSIRTGANYGYTF
CDR3nt: TGTGCCAGTAGTATTAGGACAGGGGCGAACTATGGCTACACCTTC

abundance: medium-sized
j_gene: TRBJ2-5
v_gene: TRBV5-6
d_gene: TRBD2
CDR3aa: CASSADGRETQYF
CDR3nt: TGTGCCAGCAGCGCCGACGGGAGGGAGACCCAGTACTTC

abundance: NA
j_gene: TRBJ1-2
v_gene: TRBV6-5
d_gene: TRBD1
CDR3aa: CATLDRNYGYTF
CDR3nt: TGTGCCACTCTGGACAGGAACTATGGCTACACCTTC

abundance: NA
j_gene: TRBJ2-2
v_gene: TRBV9
d_gene: TRBD1
CDR3aa: CASSAGGDTGELFF
CDR3nt: TGTGCCAGTAGTGCAGGGGGTGACACCGGGGAGCTGTTTTTT

abundance: NA
j_gene: TRBJ2-1
v_gene: TRBV9
d_gene: TRBD2
CDR3aa: CASSGQIAGGKQFF
CDR3nt: TGTGCCAGCAGCGGACAGATAGCGGGGGGAAAGCAGTTCTTC

abundance: NA
j_gene: TRBJ2-5
v_gene: TRBV11-2
d_gene: TRBD1
CDR3aa: CASSLTGPGGDVQETQYF
CDR3nt: TGTGCCAGCAGCTTAACCGGGCCAGGGGGCGATGTCCAAGAGACCCAGTACTTC

abundance: NA
j_gene: TRBJ2-3
v_gene: TRBV25-1
d_gene: TRBD1
CDR3aa: CASTSPRDRGTDTQYF
CDR3nt: TGTGCCAGCACCAGCCCCCGGGACAGGGGCACAGATACGCAGTATTTT

abundance: NA
j_gene: TRBJ1-6
v_gene: TRBV6-6
d_gene: NA
CDR3aa: CASSSQESSYNSPLHF
CDR3nt: TGTGCCAGCAGCTCACAGGAGAGCTCCTATAATTCACCCCTCCACTTT

abundance: NA
j_gene: TRBJ2-2
v_gene: TRBV6-6
d_gene: NA
CDR3aa: CASSYSQQGGTGELFF
CDR3nt: TGTGCCAGCAGTTACTCCCAGCAGGGTGGCACCGGGGAGCTGTTTTTT

abundance: medium-sized
j_gene: TRBJ1-3
v_gene: TRBV19
d_gene: NA
CDR3aa: CASSQPRNTIYF
CDR3nt: TGTGCCAGTAGTCAGCCCCGAAACACCATATATTTT

abundance: NA
j_gene: TRBJ2-7
v_gene: TRBV21-1
d_gene: NA
CDR3aa: CASSKVRTATSYEQYF
CDR3nt: TGTGCCAGCAGCAAAGTACGTACAGCGACCTCCTACGAGCAGTACTTC

abundance: NA
j_gene: TRBJ2-3
v_gene: TRBV18
d_gene: NA
CDR3aa: CASSQITGNTDTQYF
CDR3nt: TGTGCCAGCTCACAAATTACAGGGAATACAGATACGCAGTATTTT

abundance: NA
j_gene: TRBJ2-7
v_gene: TRBV18
d_gene: NA
CDR3aa: CASSPPGGTYEQYF
CDR3nt: TGTGCCAGCTCACCACCGGGGGGAACCTACGAGCAGTACTTC

abundance: NA
j_gene: TRBJ2-1
v_gene: TRBV6-7
d_gene: NA
CDR3aa: CARCYGGAGWGSSYNEQFF
CDR3nt: TGTGCCCGCTGTTATGGGGGGGCGGGGTGGGGGAGCTCCTACAATGAGCAGTTCTTC

abundance: NA
j_gene: TRBJ1-6
v_gene: TRBV7-3
d_gene: NA
CDR3aa: CASSSGPYSPLHF
CDR3nt: TGTGCCAGCAGCTCAGGACCCTATTCACCCCTCCACTTT

abundance: once
j_gene: TRBJ2-7
v_gene: TRBV18
d_gene: TRBD2
CDR3aa: CASSGGLVYEQYF
CDR3nt: TGTGCCAGCTCAGGGGGACTAGTCTACGAGCAGTACTTC

abundance: NA
j_gene: TRBJ1-1
v_gene: TRBV12-3/TRBV12-4
d_gene: NA
CDR3aa: CASRTGQYEAFF
CDR3nt: TGTGCCAGCAGGACTGGACAGTATGAAGCTTTCTTT

abundance: NA
j_gene: TRBJ2-2
v_gene: TRBV7-6
d_gene: TRBD2
CDR3aa: CASSLGVAGSNTGELFF
CDR3nt: TGTGCCAGCAGCCTCGGGGTAGCGGGGTCGAACACCGGGGAGCTGTTTTTT

abundance: NA
j_gene: TRBJ2-5
v_gene: TRBV6-5
d_gene: NA
CDR3aa: CASSPMGGPETQYF
CDR3nt: TGTGCCAGCAGTCCCATGGGGGGGCCAGAGACCCAGTACTTC

abundance: few
j_gene: TRBJ2-2
v_gene: TRBV7-3
d_gene: TRBD1
CDR3aa: CASSQDRITGELFF
CDR3nt: TGTGCCAGCAGCCAGGACAGGATCACCGGGGAGCTGTTTTTT

abundance: NA
j_gene: TRBJ1-3
v_gene: TRBV29-1
d_gene: NA
CDR3aa: CSVETNPGNTIYF
CDR3nt: TGCAGCGTTGAAACCAATCCTGGAAACACCATATATTTT